This is a list of T cell receptor beta chains from one sample in a study of blood T cell repertoires in COVID-19. The assay was immunoSEQ multiplex PCR, and TCRdb's table has in-frame clones only and misses some. The sample has roughly 31,000 clones, 85% to 90% seen once. Source material: peripheral blood. Source of these receptors: a human donor with active COVID-19. The donor label of this sample is uncertain. Both conserved end residues are part of each CDR3. A D gene is named only where the DNA matches it firmly. The listing skips clone size in some rows; elsewhere it reads once, few, many or a size class.

cdr3_nt cdr3_aa v_call cdr3_length d_call clone_size j_call
TGTGCCAGCAGTTACTCGAGTATAAGCGGGATCTACAATGAGCAGTTCTTC CASSYSSISGIYNEQFF TRBV6-2/TRBV6-3 17 TRBD2 few TRBJ2-1
TGTGCCAGCAGCATACGACAGGGTGGTACTGAAGCTTTCTTT CASSIRQGGTEAFF TRBV5-4 14 TRBD1 NA TRBJ1-1
TGTGCCAGCAGTGAGCGGGTTAATCAGCCCCAGCATTTT CASSERVNQPQHF TRBV6-1 13 NA once TRBJ1-5
TGTGCCAGCAGTTCCCTCGGGTCGGAGGGAGTGTCGGACTACGAGCAGTACTTC CASSSLGSEGVSDYEQYF TRBV27 18 NA NA TRBJ2-7
TGTGCCAGTAGTATAGGCGGAGGGGGCCGTCAGCCCCAGCATTTT CASSIGGGGRQPQHF TRBV19 15 TRBD1 NA TRBJ1-5
TGTGCCAGCAGCCCGGGACAGGCCTATGGCTACACCTTC CASSPGQAYGYTF TRBV3-1/TRBV3-2 13 TRBD1 NA TRBJ1-2
TGTGCCAGCAGCCGGAGGCCTAGCGGGGACCTCTACGAGCAGTACTTC CASSRRPSGDLYEQYF TRBV9 16 TRBD2 NA TRBJ2-7
TGTGCCAGTAGTATACAAGGACAGGCAGTCTATGGCTACACCTTC CASSIQGQAVYGYTF TRBV19 15 TRBD1 NA TRBJ1-2
TGTGCCAGAAGCTCGAAACCTAGCGGGAGGGCTTACAATGAGCAGTTCTTC CARSSKPSGRAYNEQFF TRBV7-5 17 NA NA TRBJ2-1
TGTGCCAGCAGCGCCCCGGGGCTCCTAGCGGGCGCTGCCACAGATACGCAGTATTTT CASSAPGLLAGAATDTQYF TRBV5-8 19 TRBD2 NA TRBJ2-3
TGTGCCAGCTCAGCTGGGACAGCTAATCAGCCCCAGCATTTT CASSAGTANQPQHF TRBV18 14 TRBD1 NA TRBJ1-5
TGCAGTGCTAGTGTGGGGGGACAGGGCCTCTCCTACGAGCAGTACTTC CSASVGGQGLSYEQYF TRBV20-1 16 TRBD1 NA TRBJ2-7
TGTGCCAGCAGCCGCGGGATGTCATCCCTCCACTTT CASSRGMSSLHF TRBV12-3/TRBV12-4 12 NA NA TRBJ1-6
TGTGCCAGCAGCGGGATGGACGCGGGGGCTTCACCCCTCCACTTT CASSGMDAGASPLHF TRBV5-5 15 NA NA TRBJ1-6
TGTGCCAGCAGTCCCCCAGGGGCCTATGGCTACACCTTC CASSPPGAYGYTF TRBV6-5 13 NA NA TRBJ1-2
TGTGCCAGCAGCCCCAATCTGGGACAGGGCAAAAACATTCAGTACTTC CASSPNLGQGKNIQYF TRBV5-4 16 TRBD1 NA TRBJ2-4
TGTGCCAGCAGCTTCCTCCAAGAGACCCAGTACTTC CASSFLQETQYF TRBV5-6 12 NA once TRBJ2-5